These 14 T cell receptor beta chains were sequenced from one sample in a study of CD8 T cells in ankylosing spondylitis (dated by TCRdb to about 2017). The library was prepared using 5' RACE. The sample was run on an Illumina HiSeq 2500. TCRdb trimmed the raw reads at Q25, called clones with MiXCR and kept productive beta chains. One record per CDR3 amino acid sequence lists the most common genes and DNA. The sample yields roughly 130,000 distinct CDR3 sequences; 7% to 9% were counted once. Of the sample, approximately 6.8% is held by the ten largest clones. Source material: synovial fluid, either unsorted or a sorted T cell fraction (not recorded which). All receptors derive from a male donor with ankylosing spondylitis.

This clonotype was recorded at least ten times. The rearrangement joins TRBV20-1 to TRBJ2-5; the match to TRBD2 covers 10 bases. V was pared by 1 base and J by 4 bases, with 6 bases of the junction left unmatched. The germline V gene has CDR1 DFQATT and CDR2 SNEGSKA (reference sequence). This CDR3 spans 15 amino acids. The CDR3 here is CSARASGSGLETQYF. In DNA, the CDR3 is TGCAGTGCTAGAGCTAGCGGGAGCGGTCTAGAGACCCAGTACTTC.

This clonotype was seen a few times. The chain links TRBV6-5 to TRBJ1-2; D is unresolved. The V and J ends lost 0 bases and 4 bases respectively, with 9 bases between them. CDR1 is MNHEY, CDR2 SVGAGI, per germline. The CDR3 is 14 residues long. The CDR3, as DNA: TGTGCCAGCAGTTACTCGCTCCAACGCTATGGCTACACCTTC. Its protein is CASSYSLQRYGYTF.

The chain combines TRBV10-3 with TRBJ2-7, with 7 positions matching TRBD2. The ends lost 5 bases at V and 0 bases at J; junction bases unmatched: 7. CDR3 length equals 15 residues. Germline CDR1 reads ENHRY; CDR2 reads SYGVKD. The CDR3 DNA follows: TGTGCCATCAGTCCGTCGGCTAGCGGCTCCTACGAGCAGTACTTC. Amino acids: CAISPSASGSYEQYF.

The rearrangement uses TRBV28 and TRBJ1-1, with D uncertain. The CDR3 runs to 13 residues. The germline CDR1 and CDR2 sequences are MDHEN and SYDVKM. V was cut by 2 bases and J by 1 base, with 5 bases left in between. The CDR3: CASSLVANTEAFF. The CDR3 DNA is TGTGCCAGCAGTTTAGTTGCGAACACTGAAGCTTTCTTT.

This clonotype was found many times. The V call is TRBV20-1, the J call TRBJ2-7; a possible D gene is TRBD2 (6 bases). The V and J ends lost 0 bases and 5 bases respectively, with 14 bases between them. Germline V gives CDR1 DFQATT, CDR2 SNEGSKA (reference sequence). CDR3 length: 14 amino acids. CDR3 in amino acids: CSARDGGTLHEQYF. For the CDR3, the DNA is TGCAGTGCTAGAGATGGCGGGACCCTCCACGAGCAGTACTTC.

This clonotype was observed a few times. The chain employs TRBV6-1 and TRBJ2-7; D is unclear. Between the trimmed V and J ends, which lost 6 bases and 0 bases, there was a span of 18 bases. CDR1 MNHNS and CDR2 SASEGT come from the germline V gene. This CDR3 is built from 16 residues. CDR3 amino acids: CASRPFGVTDSYEQYF. CDR3 nucleotides: TGTGCCAGCAGACCCTTTGGGGTTACTGACTCCTACGAGCAGTACTTC.

This clonotype was seen at least ten times. V and J are TRBV28 and TRBJ1-4; TRBD1 is a possible D gene (5 bases). This CDR3 spans 14 amino acids. CDR1 and CDR2 from the germline V gene are MDHEN and SYDVKM. The V end was cut by 4 bases, the J end by 7 bases, with 13 bases between. The CDR3 bases are TGTGCCAGCAGTTCAGGGAGTACGGGTGAAAAACTGTTTTTT. This encodes CASSSGSTGEKLFF.

This clonotype was seen ten or more times. This chain connects TRBV5-1 to TRBJ1-6; D remains ambiguous. CDR1 and CDR2 from the germline V gene are SGHRS and YFSETQ. This CDR3 spans 14 amino acids. Trimming shortened V by 4 bases and J by 7 bases, and 12 bases separated the two germline ends. The CDR3 nucleotides read TGCGCCAGCAGCCAGGACGGAGTCAATTCACCCCTCCACTTT. Its translation is CASSQDGVNSPLHF.

This clonotype was observed many times. The gene calls are TRBV20-1 and TRBJ2-7, with D perhaps matching TRBD1 or TRBD2 (5 bases each). Germline V gives CDR1 DFQATT, CDR2 SNEGSKA (reference sequence). V lost 4 bases to trimming and J lost 7 bases, with 20 bases between them. The CDR3 extends over 14 amino acids. This CDR3 reads CSATISGRPFEQYF. The CDR3 DNA reads TGCAGTGCTACCATTTCGGGACGGCCATTTGAGCAGTACTTC.

This clonotype has ten or more counts. The chain carries TRBV7-2 and TRBJ1-2, with D perhaps TRBD1 (6 bases). The CDR3 spans 12 residues. Germline V lookup: CDR1 SGHTA, CDR2 FQGNSA. V lost 2 bases and J lost 8, with 9 bases in between. CDR3 sequence: CASSLQQGGYTF. CDR3 nucleotide sequence: TGTGCCAGCAGCTTACAACAGGGCGGCTACACCTTC.

This clonotype occurred many times. The chain uses TRBV29-1 and TRBJ2-1, with D possibly TRBD2 on 6 matching bases. The CDR3 spans 14 residues. Germline assignment: CDR1 SQVTM and CDR2 ANQGSEA. The V gene lost 7 bases and the J gene lost 7 bases, with 20 bases spanning the gap. This CDR3 reads CSGYGSMGRNEQFF. The CDR3 DNA reads as TGCAGCGGCTACGGGAGTATGGGAAGGAATGAGCAGTTCTTC.

This clonotype was found many times. This rearrangement joins TRBV7-9 to TRBJ2-3; 9 bases are shared with TRBD2. The CDR3 has 14 amino acids. With 5 bases clipped from V and 4 bases from J, the junction kept 4 bases outside the gene matches. The germline CDR1 and CDR2 sequences are SEHNR and FQNEAQ (reference sequence). The CDR3 spells CASSPLAGPDTQYF. The CDR3 coding sequence is TGTGCCAGCAGCCCACTAGCGGGCCCAGATACGCAGTATTTT.

The J gene is TRBJ1-5, the V gene TRBV20-1, with TRBD1 as a possible D gene (5 bases). The CDR3 runs to 13 residues. Germline-derived CDR1 and CDR2 are DFQATT and SNEGSKA (reference sequence). V was cut by 6 bases and J by 4 bases, with 13 bases left in between. The CDR3 loop is CSAKRQNNQPQHF. DNA for the CDR3: TGCAGTGCCAAAAGACAGAATAATCAGCCCCAGCATTTT.

This clonotype came up once. It may be a read error: a sequence one base away is much more abundant. The chain recombines TRBV3-1 with TRBJ1-6; D not certain. This CDR3 has 15 residues. Germline V gene sequence: CDR1 LGHDT, CDR2 YNNKEL (reference sequence). CDR3: CASTQGIRGNSPLHF. CDR3 nucleotide sequence: TGTGCCAGCACCCAAGGAATTCGGGGTAATTCACCCCTCCACTTT.